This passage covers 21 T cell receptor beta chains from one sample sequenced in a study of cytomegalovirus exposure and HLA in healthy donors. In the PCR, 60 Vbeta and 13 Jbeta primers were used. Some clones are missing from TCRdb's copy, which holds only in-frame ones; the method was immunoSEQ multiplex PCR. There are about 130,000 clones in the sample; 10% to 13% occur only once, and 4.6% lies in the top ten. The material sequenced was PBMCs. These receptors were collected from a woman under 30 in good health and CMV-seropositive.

The chain's CDR3 is CASSYSGAGNSPLHF. CDR3 coding DNA: TGTGCCAGCAGTTACTCGGGGGCTGGAAATTCACCCCTCCACTTT. The chain combines TRBV6-5 with TRBJ1-6, with D perhaps TRBD1 (6 bases). The germline V gene has CDR1 MNHEY and CDR2 SVGAGI. The CDR3 extends over 15 amino acids. V shed 0 bases and J shed 7 bases, with 10 bases lying between them.

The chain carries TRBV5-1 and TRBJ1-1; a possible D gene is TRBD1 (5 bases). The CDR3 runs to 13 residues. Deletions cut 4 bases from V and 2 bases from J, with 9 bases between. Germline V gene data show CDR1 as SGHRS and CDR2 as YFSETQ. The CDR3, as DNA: TGCGCCAGCAGCCCACAGGACAACACTGAAGCTTTCTTT. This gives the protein CASSPQDNTEAFF.

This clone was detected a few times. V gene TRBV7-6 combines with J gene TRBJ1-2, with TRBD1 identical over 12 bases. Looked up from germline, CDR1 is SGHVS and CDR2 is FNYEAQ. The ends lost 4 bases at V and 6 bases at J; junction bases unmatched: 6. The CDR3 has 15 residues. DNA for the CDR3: TGTGCCAGCAGCTCGGGGACAGGGGGCGCGGATGGCTACACCTTC. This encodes CASSSGTGGADGYTF.

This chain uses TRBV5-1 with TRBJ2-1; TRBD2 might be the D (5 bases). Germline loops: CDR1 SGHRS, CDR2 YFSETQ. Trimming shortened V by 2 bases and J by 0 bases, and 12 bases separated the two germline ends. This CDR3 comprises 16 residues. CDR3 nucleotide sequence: TGCGCCAGCAGCTTAACTAGTTCGAGCTCCTACAATGAGCAGTTCTTC. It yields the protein CASSLTSSSSYNEQFF.

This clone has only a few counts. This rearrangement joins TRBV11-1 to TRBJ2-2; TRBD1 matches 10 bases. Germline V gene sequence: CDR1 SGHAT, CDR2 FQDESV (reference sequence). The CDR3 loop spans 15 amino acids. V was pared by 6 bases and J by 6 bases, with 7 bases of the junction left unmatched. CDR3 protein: CASRPDRGRAGELFF. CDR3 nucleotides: TGTGCCAGCAGACCTGACAGGGGGCGAGCCGGGGAGCTGTTTTTT.

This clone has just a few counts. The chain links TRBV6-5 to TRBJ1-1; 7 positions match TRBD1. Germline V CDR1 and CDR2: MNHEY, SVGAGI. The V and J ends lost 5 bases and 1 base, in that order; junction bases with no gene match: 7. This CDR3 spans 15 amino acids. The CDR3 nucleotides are TGTGCCAGCAGTAGAACACAGGGGTGGAACACTGAAGCTTTCTTT. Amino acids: CASSRTQGWNTEAFF.

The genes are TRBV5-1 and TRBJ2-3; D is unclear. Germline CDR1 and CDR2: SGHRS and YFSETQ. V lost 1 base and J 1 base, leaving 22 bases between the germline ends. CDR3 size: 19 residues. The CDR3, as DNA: TGCGCCAGCAGCTTGTCGGAGAGCCCACCCACACCTCGCACAGATACGCAGTATTTT. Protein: CASSLSESPPTPRTDTQYF.

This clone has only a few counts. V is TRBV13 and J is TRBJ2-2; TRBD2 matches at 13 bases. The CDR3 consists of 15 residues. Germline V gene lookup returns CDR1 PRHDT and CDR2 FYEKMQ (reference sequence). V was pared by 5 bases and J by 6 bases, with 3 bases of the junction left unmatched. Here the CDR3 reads CASSLTSGRPGELFF. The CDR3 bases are TGTGCCAGCAGCCTGACTAGCGGGAGGCCCGGGGAGCTGTTTTTT.

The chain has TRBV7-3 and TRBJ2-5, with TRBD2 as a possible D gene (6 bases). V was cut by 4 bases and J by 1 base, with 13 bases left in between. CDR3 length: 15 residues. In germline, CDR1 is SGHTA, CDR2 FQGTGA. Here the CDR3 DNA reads TGTGCCAGCAGCTCCGACGGGAGAAGCCAAGAGACCCAGTACTTC. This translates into CASSSDGRSQETQYF.

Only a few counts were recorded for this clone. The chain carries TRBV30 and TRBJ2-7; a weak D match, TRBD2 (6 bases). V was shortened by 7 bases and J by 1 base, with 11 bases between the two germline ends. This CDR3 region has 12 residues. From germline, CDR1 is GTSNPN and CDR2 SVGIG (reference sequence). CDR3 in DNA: TGTGCCTTGGAGGGAACTTCCTACGAGCAGTACTTC. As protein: CALEGTSYEQYF.

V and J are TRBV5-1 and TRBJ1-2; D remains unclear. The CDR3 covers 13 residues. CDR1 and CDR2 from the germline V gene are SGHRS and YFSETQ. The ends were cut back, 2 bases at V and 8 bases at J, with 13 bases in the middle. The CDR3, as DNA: TGCGCCAGCAGCTTTTCCGGGGTAGACGGCTACACCTTC. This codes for CASSFSGVDGYTF.

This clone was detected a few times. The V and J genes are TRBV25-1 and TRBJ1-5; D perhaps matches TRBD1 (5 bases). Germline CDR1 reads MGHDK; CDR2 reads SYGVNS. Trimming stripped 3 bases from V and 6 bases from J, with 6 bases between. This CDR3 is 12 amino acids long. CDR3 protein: CASSDGGQPQHF. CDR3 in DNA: TGTGCCAGCAGTGACGGGGGTCAGCCCCAGCATTTT.

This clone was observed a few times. For the CDR3, the DNA is TGTGCCAGCAGCTTAGCTGCGGGGATGGGCTACGAGCAGTACTTC. This codes for CASSLAAGMGYEQYF. V is TRBV7-2 and J is TRBJ2-7; D possibly corresponds to TRBD2 (6 bases). V shed 0 bases and J shed 3 bases, with 12 bases lying between them. CDR3 length: 15 amino acids. Germline V lookup: CDR1 SGHTA, CDR2 FQGNSA.

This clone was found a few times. This CDR3 is CASSRRLAGDQQFF. Written as DNA, the CDR3 is TGTGCCAGCAGTCGAAGACTAGCGGGAGATCAGCAGTTCTTC. This rearrangement joins TRBV6-1 to TRBJ2-1; 12 nucleotides agree with TRBD2. Germline V gives CDR1 MNHNS, CDR2 SASEGT. J was trimmed by 11 bases and V by 5 bases; bases with no gene match: 7. The CDR3 totals 14 residues.

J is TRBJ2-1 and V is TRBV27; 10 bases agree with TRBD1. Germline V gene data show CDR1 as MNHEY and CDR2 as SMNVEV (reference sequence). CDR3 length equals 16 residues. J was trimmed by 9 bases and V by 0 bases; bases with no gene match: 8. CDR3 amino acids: CASSLSSGQGVVEQFF. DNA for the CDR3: TGTGCCAGCAGTTTATCGTCCGGACAGGGGGTTGTTGAGCAGTTCTTC.

In nucleotides, the CDR3 is TGTGCCAGTAGTAATCCCCAGAAGTCCAACACTGAAGCTTTCTTT. Its translation: CASSNPQKSNTEAFF. The chain combines TRBV19 with TRBJ1-1; D is uncertain. The CDR3 sequence is 15 residues long. CDR1 and CDR2 (germline): LNHDA, SQIVND (reference sequence). V was trimmed by 4 bases and J by 2 bases, leaving 14 bases between them.

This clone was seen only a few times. The CDR3 DNA sequence: TGTGCCAGCAGCTTTGGTAGCGGGGGGGTCTACAATGAGCAGTTCTTC. This translates into CASSFGSGGVYNEQFF. The chain combines TRBV5-4 with TRBJ2-1; 11 nucleotides agree with TRBD2. The CDR3 extends over 16 amino acids. Germline V gene sequence: CDR1 SGHNT, CDR2 YYREEE (reference sequence). V trimming: 2 bases; J trimming: 3 bases; junction bases outside the gene matches: 4.

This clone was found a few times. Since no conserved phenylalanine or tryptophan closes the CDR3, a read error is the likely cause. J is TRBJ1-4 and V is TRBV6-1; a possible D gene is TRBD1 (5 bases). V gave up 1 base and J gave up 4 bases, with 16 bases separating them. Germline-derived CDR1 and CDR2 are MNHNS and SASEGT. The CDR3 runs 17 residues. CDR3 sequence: CASSEERRGVVNEKLFV. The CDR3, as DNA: TGTGCCAGCAGTGAAGAACGAAGGGGTGTTGTTAATGAAAAACTGTTTGTT.

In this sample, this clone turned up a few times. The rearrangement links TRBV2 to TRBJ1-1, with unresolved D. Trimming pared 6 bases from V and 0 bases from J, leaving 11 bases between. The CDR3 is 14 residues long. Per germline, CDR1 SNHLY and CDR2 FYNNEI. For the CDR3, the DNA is TGTGCCAGCAGGTCTGGACTGCTGAACACTGAAGCTTTCTTT. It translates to CASRSGLLNTEAFF.

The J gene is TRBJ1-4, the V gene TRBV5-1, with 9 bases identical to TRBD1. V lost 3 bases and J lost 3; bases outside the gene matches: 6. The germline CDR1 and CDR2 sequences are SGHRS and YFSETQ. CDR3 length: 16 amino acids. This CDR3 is CASSWTGERANEKLFF. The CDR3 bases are TGCGCCAGCAGCTGGACAGGGGAGCGGGCTAATGAAAAACTGTTTTTT.

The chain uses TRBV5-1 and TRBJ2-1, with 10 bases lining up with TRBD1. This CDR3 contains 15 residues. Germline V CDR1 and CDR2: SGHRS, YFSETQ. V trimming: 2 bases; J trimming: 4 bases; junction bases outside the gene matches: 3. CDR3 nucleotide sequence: TGCGCCAGCAGCTTCGGACAGGGGGATTACAATGAGCAGTTCTTC. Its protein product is CASSFGQGDYNEQFF.